The subject of this entry is one T cell receptor beta chain. Documented time point: cycle 4 day 1 (C4D1), after five to seven weeks of nivolumab. Relapse after autologous stem cell transplantation occurred in every patient, and brentuximab vedotin exposure varied. The data stem from a study of PD-1 blockade in classical Hodgkin lymphoma. The CDR3 totals 15 residues. CDR1 is SGHRS and CDR2 is YFSETQ in the germline V gene. The V gene lost 0 bases and the J gene lost 0 bases, with 10 bases spanning the gap. Sequenced by immunoSEQ multiplex PCR; TCRdb stores in-frame clones only, minus some. Here the sample spans 99,000 or so clones, roughly nine tenths being singletons.

The clonotype was recovered from a human donor with classical Hodgkin lymphoma. Sequencing was performed on peripheral blood mononuclear cells (PBMCs), taken before the fourth cycle of nivolumab. V is TRBV5-1 and J is TRBJ2-7; D gene unclear. CDR3 DNA sequence: TGCGCCAGCAGCTTGGCGGCCGGCGCCTCCTACGAGCAGTACTTC. Its protein product is CASSLAAGASYEQYF. Full variable domain (remainder filled in from reference TRBV5-1 and TRBJ2-7): KAGVTQTPRYLIKTRGQQVTLSCSPISGHRSVSWYQQTPGQGLQFLFEYFSETQRNKGNFPGRFSGRQFSNSRSEMNVSTLELGDSALYLCASSLAAGASYEQYFGPGTRLTVT.